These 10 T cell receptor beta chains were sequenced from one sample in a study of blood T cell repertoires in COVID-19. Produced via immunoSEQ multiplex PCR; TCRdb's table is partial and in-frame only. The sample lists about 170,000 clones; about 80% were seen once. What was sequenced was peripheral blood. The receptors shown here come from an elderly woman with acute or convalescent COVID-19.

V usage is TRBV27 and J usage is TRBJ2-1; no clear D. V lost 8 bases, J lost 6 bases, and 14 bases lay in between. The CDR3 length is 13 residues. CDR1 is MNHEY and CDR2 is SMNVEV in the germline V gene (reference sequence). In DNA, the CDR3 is TGTGCCAGCCGGATTTTTTCGGGCAATGAGCAGTTCTTC. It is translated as CASRIFSGNEQFF.

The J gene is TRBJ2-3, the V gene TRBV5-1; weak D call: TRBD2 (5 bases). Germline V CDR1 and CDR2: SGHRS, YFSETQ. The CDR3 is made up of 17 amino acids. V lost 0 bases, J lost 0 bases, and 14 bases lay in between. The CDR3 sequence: CASSLAPASQSTDTQYF. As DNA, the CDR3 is TGCGCCAGCAGCTTGGCCCCGGCTAGCCAGAGCACAGATACGCAGTATTTT. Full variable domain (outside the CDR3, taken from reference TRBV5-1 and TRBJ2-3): KAGVTQTPRYLIKTRGQQVTLSCSPISGHRSVSWYQQTPGQGLQFLFEYFSETQRNKGNFPGRFSGRQFSNSRSEMNVSTLELGDSALYLCASSLAPASQSTDTQYFGPGTRLTVL.

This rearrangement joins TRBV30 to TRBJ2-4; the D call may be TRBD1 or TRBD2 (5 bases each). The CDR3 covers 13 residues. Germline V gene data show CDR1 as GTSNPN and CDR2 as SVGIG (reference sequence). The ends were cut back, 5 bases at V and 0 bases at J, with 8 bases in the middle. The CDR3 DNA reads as TGTGCCTGGGAGGGGATAGCCAAAAACATTCAGTACTTC. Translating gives CAWEGIAKNIQYF.

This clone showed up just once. The CDR3 region has the DNA TGTGCTAGTGTGCGGGCTTATGGCTACACCTTC. This sequence encodes CASVRAYGYTF. This chain uses TRBV12-5 with TRBJ1-2; unclear D gene. This CDR3 is built from 11 residues. V lost 7 bases and J lost 5, with 8 bases in between. Germline assignment: CDR1 LGHNT and CDR2 FRNRAP. Using reference TRBV12-5 and TRBJ1-2 for the parts outside the CDR3, the full variable domain is DARVTQTPRHKVTEMGQEVTMRCQPILGHNTVFWYRQTMMQGLELLAYFRNRAPLDDSGMPKDRFSAEMPDATLATLKIQPSEPRDSAVYFCASVRAYGYTFGSGTRLTVV.

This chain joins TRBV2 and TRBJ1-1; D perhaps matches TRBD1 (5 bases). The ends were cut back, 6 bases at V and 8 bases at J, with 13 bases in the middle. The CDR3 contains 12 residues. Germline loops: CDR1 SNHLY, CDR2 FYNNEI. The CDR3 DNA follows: TGTGCCAGCAGACCCGACAGAACCGAAGCTTTCTTT. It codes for CASRPDRTEAFF.

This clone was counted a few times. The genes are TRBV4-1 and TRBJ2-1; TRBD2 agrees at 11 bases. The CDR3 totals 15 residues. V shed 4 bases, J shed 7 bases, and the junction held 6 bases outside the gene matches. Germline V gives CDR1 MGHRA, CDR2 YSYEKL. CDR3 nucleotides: TGCGCCAGCAGCCTAACTAGCGGGAGCTTGAATGAGCAGTTCTTC. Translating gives CASSLTSGSLNEQFF.

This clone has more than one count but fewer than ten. The CDR3 DNA reads TGTGCCAGCAGTCGGACTAGCGAAAACAATGAGCAGTTCTTC. Translating it yields CASSRTSENNEQFF. This chain connects TRBV6-4 to TRBJ2-1, with 9 bases that match TRBD2. The CDR3 spans 14 residues. V shed 5 bases and J 5 bases; nucleotides not matched to a gene: 4. Looked up from germline, CDR1 is MRHNA and CDR2 is SNTAGT.

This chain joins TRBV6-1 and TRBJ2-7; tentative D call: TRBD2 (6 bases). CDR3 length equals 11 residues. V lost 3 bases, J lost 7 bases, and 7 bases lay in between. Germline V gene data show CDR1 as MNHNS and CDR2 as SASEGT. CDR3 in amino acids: CASSETREQYF. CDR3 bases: TGTGCCAGCAGTGAGACTAGAGAGCAGTACTTC.

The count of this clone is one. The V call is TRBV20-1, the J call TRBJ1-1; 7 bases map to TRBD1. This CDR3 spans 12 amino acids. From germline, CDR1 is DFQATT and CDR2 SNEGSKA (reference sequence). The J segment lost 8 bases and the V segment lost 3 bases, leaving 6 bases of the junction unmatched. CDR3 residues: CSASRRQGEAFF. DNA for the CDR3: TGCAGTGCTAGTCGAAGACAGGGAGAAGCTTTCTTT.

CDR3 region: CATSRGTSGSYEQYF. In DNA, the CDR3 is TGTGCCACCAGCAGAGGGACTAGCGGGAGTTATGAGCAGTACTTC. The V and J genes are TRBV15 and TRBJ2-7, with 13 bases lining up with TRBD2. V was clipped by 1 base and J by 7 bases; unmatched bases: 4. This CDR3 contains 15 residues. CDR1 and CDR2 (germline): LNHNV, YYDKDF (reference sequence).